Sequencing of this T cell receptor beta chain was carried out in a study of cytomegalovirus exposure and HLA in healthy donors. About the research overall: Earlier, approximately 180 million T cells were analyzed, and 117 million unique TCR beta sequences were found among them. Points from the study as a whole: The study found most TCR sequences rare, yet found some public TCRs in many donors.

The CDR3 length is 16 residues. The germline V gene encodes CDR1 SGHVS and CDR2 FQNEAQ. V dropped 3 bases and J dropped 3; count of bases not matched to a gene: 8. Vbeta (60) and Jbeta (13) primers were used in the PCR. Here immunoSEQ multiplex PCR was the method, and the copy in TCRdb shows in-frame clones only, minus some. Altogether about 180,000 clones are present, more than 60% being singletons, with the ten largest covering roughly 1.5%. Comments on this clone: What it recognizes is unknown.

The receptor was isolated from a man younger than 35 in good health and CMV-seronegative. The rearrangement links TRBV7-8 to TRBJ2-7; 10 nucleotides match TRBD1. The sequencing sample was made of PBMCs. CDR3 in amino acids: CASSFRRDRGHYEQYF. In DNA, the CDR3 is TGTGCCAGCAGCTTCCGGCGGGACAGGGGACACTACGAGCAGTACTTC.